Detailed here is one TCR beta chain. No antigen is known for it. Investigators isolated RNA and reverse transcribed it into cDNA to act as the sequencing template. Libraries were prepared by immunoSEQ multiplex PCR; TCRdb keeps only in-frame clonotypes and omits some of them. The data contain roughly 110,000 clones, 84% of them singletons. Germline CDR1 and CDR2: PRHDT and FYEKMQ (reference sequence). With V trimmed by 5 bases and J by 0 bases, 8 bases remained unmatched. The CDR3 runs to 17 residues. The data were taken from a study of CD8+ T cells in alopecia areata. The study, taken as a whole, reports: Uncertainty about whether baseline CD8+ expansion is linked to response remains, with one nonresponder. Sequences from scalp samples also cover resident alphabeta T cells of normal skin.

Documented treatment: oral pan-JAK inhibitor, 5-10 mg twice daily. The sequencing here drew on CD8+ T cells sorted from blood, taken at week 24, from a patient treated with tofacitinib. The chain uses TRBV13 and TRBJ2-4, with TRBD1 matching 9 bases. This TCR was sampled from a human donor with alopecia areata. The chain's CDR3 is CASSPPGQGPAKNIQYF. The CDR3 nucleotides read TGTGCCAGCAGCCCCCCCGGACAGGGGCCAGCCAAAAACATTCAGTACTTC.